This TCR beta chain appears in the sequencing data of a study of T cell repertoires in cytomegalovirus infection. Overall study context: In public TCR beta signatures, there were indications of both CMV infection and matching HLA type.

TCRdb reprocessed the reads via MiXCR and lists one record per CDR3 protein. The data contain some 500,000 distinct CDR3 sequences, over 35% of them singletons. CDR3 length equals 17 residues. Germline CDR1 is SEHNR and CDR2 is FQNEAQ (reference sequence). After removal of 4 bases from V and 0 bases from J, the junction contained 6 bases not matched to a gene. With respect to this clonotype: As yet, its antigen is unknown.

General study points: Cumulative frequency (of public TCR beta family members) identified carriers of CMV plus the relevant HLA. HLA-C-restricted CMV-specific TCR beta clonotypes prevailed in the ex vivo response.

This rearrangement joins TRBV7-9 to TRBJ2-6; 7 nucleotides agree with TRBD1. The sample in question was cultured PBMCs, obtained from culture after CMV antigen stimulation. This TCR was recovered from a human donor in good health (CMV status not recorded). Some clones in this sample may be carry-over from other donors' samples. CDR3 sequence (DNA): TGTGCCAGCAGCTGGGACAGACCTAGCTCTGGGGCCAACGTCCTGACTTTC. Its translation: CASSWDRPSSGANVLTF.